This is a list of T cell receptor beta chains from one sample in a study of T cell responses to AZD1222 COVID-19 vaccine. TCRdb keeps only in-frame clones here, not all; method: immunoSEQ multiplex PCR. The table lists approximately 130,000 clones, nearly 95% of them singletons, with about 0.91% in the top ten. Specimen: peripheral blood, collected on day 0 of AZD1222 vaccination. These receptors were obtained from an adult in good health. Both conserved end residues are part of each CDR3. A D gene is named only where the DNA matches it firmly. The listing skips clone size in some rows; elsewhere it reads once, few, many or a size class.

.,TRBV5-6,TRBD1,TRBJ1-5,CASSLDRDNQPQHF,TGTGCCAGCAGCCTAGACAGGGACAATCAGCCCCAGCATTTT
.,TRBV18,.,TRBJ1-4,CASSPTGAPGEKLFF,TGTGCCAGCTCACCCACGGGGGCTCCGGGGGAAAAACTGTTTTTT
.,TRBV10-2,TRBD1,TRBJ2-7,CASSVGTGTEQYF,TGCGCCAGCAGCGTTGGGACAGGGACCGAGCAGTACTTC
.,TRBV18,TRBD2,TRBJ2-3,CASSPAGGHTDTQYF,TGTGCCAGCTCACCCGCGGGGGGGCACACAGATACGCAGTATTTT
.,TRBV21-1,.,TRBJ1-2,CASSPDRRRHYGYTF,TGTGCCAGCAGCCCTGACAGGAGACGTCACTATGGCTACACCTTC
.,TRBV2,.,TRBJ1-2,CASSEQRDSPGYTF,TGTGCCAGCAGTGAACAAAGAGACTCACCGGGCTACACCTTC
.,TRBV15,.,TRBJ1-4,CATSGGEKLFF,TGTGCCACCAGCGGGGGGGAAAAACTGTTTTTT
.,TRBV6-6,TRBD1,TRBJ1-2,CANRSTGGDYGYTF,TGTGCCAACAGGTCGACAGGGGGAGACTATGGCTACACCTTC
.,TRBV7-3,TRBD1,TRBJ2-3,CASSLGQGWDTQYF,TGTGCCAGCAGCTTGGGACAGGGGTGGGATACGCAGTATTTT
.,TRBV5-1,.,TRBJ1-1,CASSLMGDHTEAFF,TGCGCCAGCAGCTTGATGGGGGACCACACTGAAGCTTTCTTT
.,TRBV11-2,TRBD2,TRBJ2-1,CASTLLAGGVNEQFF,TGTGCCAGCACCCTATTAGCGGGGGGGGTAAATGAGCAGTTCTTC
.,TRBV27,.,TRBJ1-1,CASSLLRGMNTEAFF,TGTGCCAGCAGTTTGCTCAGGGGTATGAACACTGAAGCTTTCTTT
.,TRBV3-1/TRBV3-2,TRBD1,TRBJ1-1,CASSPRDRGRYEAFF,TGTGCCAGCAGCCCCCGGGACAGGGGCCGATATGAAGCTTTCTTT
.,TRBV9,.,TRBJ2-3,CASSVGIAQYF,TGTGCCAGCAGCGTAGGGATCGCGCAGTATTTT
.,TRBV13,.,TRBJ2-5,CASSLRTVQETQYF,TGTGCCAGCAGCTTACGGACCGTCCAAGAGACCCAGTACTTC
once,TRBV6-5,.,TRBJ2-1,CASSGWTYNEQFF,TGTGCCAGCAGCGGTTGGACCTACAATGAGCAGTTCTTC
.,TRBV7-2,TRBD1,TRBJ2-1,CASSATGGPYNEQFF,TGTGCCAGCAGCGCGACAGGGGGGCCCTACAATGAGCAGTTCTTC
.,TRBV15,.,TRBJ2-7,CATSTGDSYEQYF,TGTGCCACCAGCACGGGCGACTCCTACGAGCAGTACTTC
.,TRBV9,.,TRBJ2-3,CASSVVGAPDTQYF,TGTGCCAGCAGCGTAGTAGGAGCACCAGATACGCAGTATTTT
once,TRBV7-8,TRBD1,TRBJ1-2,CASRQTGAARGYTF,TGTGCCAGCAGGCAAACAGGGGCAGCGAGGGGCTACACCTTC
.,TRBV27,.,TRBJ2-7,CASSLGPGREQYF,TGTGCCAGCAGTTTAGGTCCAGGGAGGGAGCAGTACTTC
.,TRBV5-1,TRBD1,TRBJ1-5,CASSFQGTGGPPNQPQHF,TGCGCCAGCAGCTTCCAAGGGACAGGGGGCCCCCCGAATCAGCCCCAGCATTTT
.,TRBV15,.,TRBJ2-4,CATSAYPAGTLAKNIQYF,TGTGCCACCAGCGCCTACCCGGCGGGGACCTTAGCCAAAAACATTCAGTACTTC
.,TRBV5-6,TRBD2,TRBJ2-1,CASSPGTSGGRNEQFF,TGTGCCAGCAGCCCGGGGACTAGCGGGGGGCGCAATGAGCAGTTCTTC
.,TRBV7-6,.,TRBJ1-1,CASSFTGRTEAFF,TGTGCCAGCAGCTTTACAGGGAGGACTGAAGCTTTCTTT
.,TRBV5-1,.,TRBJ2-7,CVSKTYEQYF,TGCGTCAGCAAGACCTACGAGCAGTACTTC
few,TRBV27,.,TRBJ2-7,CASSLSWTASYEQYF,TGTGCCAGCAGTTTATCGTGGACAGCGTCCTACGAGCAGTACTTC
.,TRBV4-1,.,TRBJ1-2,CASSQAQGFNYGYTF,TGCGCCAGCAGCCAAGCTCAGGGGTTTAACTATGGCTACACCTTC
.,TRBV30,.,TRBJ2-3,CAWSGGPTDTQYF,TGTGCCTGGAGCGGGGGTCCCACAGATACGCAGTATTTT
.,TRBV11-3,TRBD1,TRBJ2-7,CASSFGQAPYEQYF,TGTGCCAGCAGCTTCGGACAGGCTCCCTACGAGCAGTACTTC
.,TRBV5-6,.,TRBJ2-7,CASSSGINEQYF,TGTGCCAGCAGTTCGGGTATCAACGAGCAGTACTTC
.,TRBV12-5,.,TRBJ1-5,CASARIGGNQPQHF,TGTGCTAGTGCCAGGATAGGGGGGAATCAGCCCCAGCATTTT
.,TRBV5-4,TRBD1,TRBJ1-2,CASSSQGAPRGYTF,TGTGCCAGCAGCTCTCAGGGGGCCCCCCGGGGCTACACCTTC
.,TRBV29-1,.,TRBJ1-1,CSAVGGTTEAFF,TGCAGCGCGGTGGGGGGCACCACTGAAGCTTTCTTT
.,TRBV18,.,TRBJ1-1,CASSVGAAVPEAFF,TGTGCCAGCTCAGTAGGGGCAGCTGTCCCTGAAGCTTTCTTT
.,TRBV5-1,TRBD1,TRBJ1-3,CASSHGQEDTIYF,TGCGCCAGCAGTCACGGACAGGAGGACACCATATATTTT
.,TRBV25-1,TRBD2,TRBJ2-2,CARGLANTGELFF,TGTGCCAGAGGACTAGCGAACACCGGGGAGCTGTTTTTT
.,TRBV18,TRBD1,TRBJ1-6,CASSPTGTVNSPLHF,TGTGCCAGCTCACCCACCGGGACAGTTAACTCACCCCTCCACTTT
.,TRBV6-5,TRBD2,TRBJ2-3,CASSSQAGGSTDTQYF,TGTGCCAGCAGTTCCCAAGCGGGGGGTAGCACAGATACGCAGTATTTT
.,TRBV11-3,.,TRBJ2-2,CASSLAGTGELFF,TGTGCCAGCAGCTTAGCGGGGACGGGAGAGCTGTTTTTT
.,TRBV11-2,.,TRBJ1-2,CASSRTLGGNYGYTF,TGTGCCAGCAGCCGAACCCTGGGGGGGAACTATGGCTACACCTTC
once,TRBV6-5,.,TRBJ2-1,CASSRRGDEQFF,TGTGCCAGCAGTCGACGGGGAGACGAGCAGTTCTTC
.,TRBV5-4,.,TRBJ1-1,CASSLHGSTEAFF,TGTGCCAGCAGCTTGCACGGGAGTACTGAAGCTTTCTTT
.,TRBV7-9,.,TRBJ2-2,CASSLPTANTGELFF,TGTGCCAGCAGCTTACCGACAGCGAACACCGGGGAGCTGTTTTTT
.,TRBV7-9,.,TRBJ1-6,CASSFSGGNSPLHF,TGTGCCAGCAGCTTCTCGGGCGGGAATTCACCCCTCCACTTT
.,TRBV11-3,.,TRBJ1-1,CASSLGGADTEAFF,TGTGCCAGCAGCTTAGGGGGGGCGGACACTGAAGCTTTCTTT
.,TRBV3-1/TRBV3-2,TRBD1,TRBJ1-6,CASSRGTVYSPLHF,TGTGCCAGCAGCCGTGGGACAGTATATTCACCCCTCCACTTT
.,TRBV6-5,TRBD2,TRBJ2-5,CASRGLAGAQETQYF,TGTGCCAGCAGGGGACTAGCGGGGGCCCAAGAGACCCAGTACTTC
.,TRBV29-1,TRBD1,TRBJ1-1,CSVKRQGRNEAFF,TGCAGCGTTAAACGACAGGGGAGGAATGAAGCTTTCTTT
.,TRBV24-1,.,TRBJ1-2,CATSSGEWDGYTF,TGTGCCACCAGTTCGGGCGAATGGGATGGCTACACCTTC
.,TRBV20-1,TRBD1,TRBJ1-1,CSARTGSEAFF,TGCAGTGCAAGGACAGGGAGTGAAGCTTTCTTT
.,TRBV7-2,TRBD2,TRBJ2-3,CASSWLPSGLNSTDTQYF,TGTGCCAGCAGCTGGCTTCCTAGCGGCCTTAATAGCACAGATACGCAGTATTTT
.,TRBV19,TRBD2,TRBJ2-3,CASSAGGDADTQYF,TGTGCCAGTAGTGCGGGGGGCGACGCAGATACGCAGTATTTT
.,TRBV4-1,.,TRBJ1-1,CASSQEGDTEAFF,TGCGCCAGCAGCCAGGAAGGGGACACTGAAGCTTTCTTT
.,TRBV18,TRBD1,TRBJ1-1,CASSLGTGDTEAFF,TGTGCCAGCTCACTTGGGACAGGGGACACTGAAGCTTTCTTT